Following are 15 T cell receptor beta chains from one sample sequenced in a study of blood T cells in healthy people across ages. With a J-beta primer mix and a sample-barcoded 5' primer, a second PCR ran about 6 to 11 cycles. MiXCR, applied by TCRdb to the 5' RACE reads, yields one record per CDR3 protein. The sample holds roughly 1.5 million distinct CDR3 sequences, 42% seen once. Sequencing was performed on blood. Receptor source: a young woman in good health.

The chain couples TRBV12-3 or TRBV12-4 to TRBJ1-1; the D gene is possibly TRBD1 (5 bases). The CDR3 extends over 14 amino acids. Trimming pared 8 bases from V and 3 bases from J, leaving 16 bases between. The CDR3 is CASGLHGGDTEAFF. As DNA, the CDR3 is TGTGCCAGCGGTCTTCATGGGGGGGACACTGAAGCTTTCTTT.

The rearrangement links TRBV5-6 to TRBJ1-1; a possible D gene is TRBD1 (6 bases). Germline CDR1 and CDR2: SGHDT and YYEEEE. The V end was cut by 4 bases, the J end by 7 bases, with 14 bases between. The CDR3 loop spans 13 amino acids. The CDR3 protein is CASSHWRGLEAFF. For the CDR3, the DNA is TGTGCCAGCAGCCACTGGCGGGGGCTTGAAGCTTTCTTT.

The chain joins TRBV20-1 to TRBJ2-6, with TRBD1 identical over 9 bases. CDR3 length equals 18 residues. V was clipped by 4 bases and J by 0 bases; unmatched bases: 10. Germline lookup yields CDR1 DFQATT and CDR2 SNEGSKA (reference sequence). The CDR3, as DNA: TGCAGTGCTACCGGGGACAGGGAAGGACTCTCTGGGGCCAACGTCCTGACTTTC. Its protein product is CSATGDREGLSGANVLTF.

The chain is built from TRBV9 and TRBJ1-2, with D perhaps matching TRBD1 (5 bases). Trimming shortened V by 0 bases and J by 4 bases, and 13 bases separated the two germline ends. Germline-derived CDR1 and CDR2 are SGDLS and YYNGEE. CDR3 length: 15 residues. CDR3 region: CASSVEWGSGYGYTF. The CDR3, as DNA: TGTGCCAGCAGCGTAGAATGGGGGTCGGGCTATGGCTACACCTTC.

The chain is built from TRBV4-1 and TRBJ2-7; D remains unclear. Germline CDR1 reads MGHRA; CDR2 reads YSYEKL. This CDR3 comprises 14 residues. The V gene lost 1 base and the J gene lost 3 bases, with 10 bases spanning the gap. CDR3 sequence reads: CASSQAASHYEQYF. In DNA form, the CDR3 reads TGCGCCAGCAGCCAAGCGGCGTCACACTACGAGCAGTACTTC.

Ten or more counts support this clonotype. An end of the junction does not agree with germline; a read error may underlie this. The chain employs TRBV4-3 and TRBJ2-3; TRBD2 matches at 13 bases. Germline CDR1 reads LGHNA; CDR2 reads YSLEER. The CDR3 totals 15 residues. The chain's CDR3 is CASSRLAGGTDTQYF. For the CDR3, the DNA is TGTGCCAGCAGTCGACTAGCGGGAGGTACAGATACGCAGTATTTT.

This clonotype was recorded a few times. V and J are TRBV20-1 and TRBJ2-7, with D possibly TRBD2 on 5 matching bases. The CDR3 contains 12 residues. The V gene's germline CDR1 is DFQATT and CDR2 SNEGSKA (reference sequence). Between the trimmed V and J ends, which lost 7 bases and 2 bases, there was a span of 12 bases. Written as DNA, the CDR3 is TGCAGTGACCAGCGGAAAGCCTACGAGCAGTACTTC. Amino acids: CSDQRKAYEQYF.

This clonotype has just a few counts. The rearrangement joins TRBV25-1 to TRBJ2-3, with 9 bases matching TRBD2. The CDR3 contains 17 residues. The germline V gene has CDR1 MGHDK and CDR2 SYGVNS. J gave up 0 bases and V 4 bases, and 8 bases lay outside the gene matches. The CDR3 nucleotides are TGTGCCAGCAGTGGAAAGGCTAGCGGGACCAGCACAGATACGCAGTATTTT. Translated: CASSGKASGTSTDTQYF.

The sample holds a few counts of this clonotype. The V gene is TRBV29-1, the J gene TRBJ1-1, with a weak D call TRBD1 (5 bases). With 3 bases removed from V and 3 bases from J, the gap between germline ends came to 11 bases. In germline, CDR1 is SQVTM, CDR2 ANQGSEA. The CDR3 loop spans 13 amino acids. The CDR3 region is CSVEKGQDTEAFF. CDR3 nucleotide sequence: TGCAGCGTTGAGAAGGGGCAGGACACTGAAGCTTTCTTT.

CDR3 amino acids: CASSRDGGAAYNEQFF. In DNA, the CDR3 is TGCGCCAGCAGCCGGGACGGGGGCGCCGCCTACAATGAGCAGTTCTTC. The chain couples TRBV5-1 to TRBJ2-1; D could derive from TRBD1 or TRBD2 (6 bases each). This CDR3 contains 16 residues. The V end lost 4 bases, the J end lost 2 bases, and 16 bases lay between the germline ends. Germline V gives CDR1 SGHRS, CDR2 YFSETQ.

This clonotype was observed a few times. The chain recombines TRBV7-8 with TRBJ1-1, with D maybe TRBD1 (5 bases). V was shortened by 2 bases and J by 5 bases, with 12 bases between the two germline ends. The CDR3 totals 14 residues. The germline V gene has CDR1 SGHVS and CDR2 FQNEAQ. CDR3 amino acids: CASSLFPGGTEAFF. Here the CDR3 DNA reads TGTGCCAGCAGCTTATTCCCGGGGGGGACTGAAGCTTTCTTT.

The chain recombines TRBV9 with TRBJ2-7; a possible D gene is TRBD2 (6 bases). This CDR3 is 16 amino acids long. The V end was cut by 3 bases, the J end by 7 bases, with 23 bases between. Looked up from germline, CDR1 is SGDLS and CDR2 is YYNGEE. CDR3 in amino acids: CASSEGPGLDYNEQYF. DNA for the CDR3: TGTGCCAGCAGCGAGGGGCCGGGACTGGACTACAATGAGCAGTACTTC.

V is TRBV21-1 and J is TRBJ2-1. TRBV21-1 is deemed a pseudogene. CDR3 length: 16 residues. In DNA form, the CDR3 reads TGTGCCAGCAGAAGAGAGCGGCTTAGCTCCTACAATGAGCAGTTCTTC. Translated, it gives CASRRERLSSYNEQFF.

This chain links TRBV5-1 with TRBJ2-5; D is uncertain. Germline assignment: CDR1 SGHRS and CDR2 YFSETQ. Trimming stripped 3 bases from V and 1 base from J, with 16 bases between. The CDR3 runs to 16 residues. The CDR3 DNA sequence: TGCGCCAGCAGCTCCCCCTGGACCGGAATCCAAGAGACCCAGTACTTC. It specifies CASSSPWTGIQETQYF.

This clonotype showed up just a few times. The chain is built from TRBV20-1 and TRBJ2-1; TRBD2 matches 14 bases. The length of the CDR3 is 17 residues. The trim removed 5 bases at V and 0 bases at J, leaving 6 bases unmatched. Germline CDR1 and CDR2: DFQATT and SNEGSKA (reference sequence). The chain's CDR3 is CSASGTSGGLSYNEQFF. In nucleotides, the CDR3 is TGCAGTGCTTCCGGGACTAGCGGGGGCCTCTCCTACAATGAGCAGTTCTTC.